Below are 6 T cell receptor beta chains sequenced from a single sample in a study of T cells in Graves' hyperthyroidism and ophthalmopathy. TCR beta CDR3 regions were amplified from RNA transcripts. With the HTBI primer set, the TCR CDR3 went through a first round of RT-PCR. TCRdb reprocessed the multiplex PCR reads via MiXCR and lists one record per CDR3 protein. The sample includes 250,000 to 350,000 distinct CDR3 sequences, around 22% of them seen just once. The sequencing sample was made of blood. The receptors were gathered from a man aged 25-45 years with Graves' ophthalmopathy.

This clonotype showed up just a few times. The rearrangement joins TRBV12-3 or TRBV12-4 to TRBJ2-2; D is possibly TRBD2 (6 bases). V was trimmed by 2 bases and J by 1 base, leaving 14 bases between them. The CDR3 has 17 amino acids. In nucleotides, the CDR3 is TGTGCCAGCAGTTTAAATCCGGGACTGGTGAACACCGGGGAGCTGTTTTTT. This gives the protein CASSLNPGLVNTGELFF.

This clonotype was detected a few times. The V call is TRBV15, the J call TRBJ1-1; D ambiguous. V lost 0 bases, J lost 1 base, and 9 bases lay in between. CDR1 and CDR2 (germline): LNHNV, YYDKDF (reference sequence). The CDR3 has 15 residues. The CDR3 protein is CATSRDTQENTEAFF. As DNA, the CDR3 is TGTGCCACCAGCAGAGATACACAAGAGAACACTGAAGCTTTCTTT. The full variable domain, in which reference TRBV15 and TRBJ1-1 provide the parts outside the CDR3, is DAMVIQNPRYQVTQFGKPVTLSCSQTLNHNVMYWYQQKSSQAPKLLFHYYDKDFNNEADTPDNFQSRRPNTSFCFLDIRSPGLGDTAMYLCATSRDTQENTEAFFGQGTRLTVV.

This chain connects TRBV3-1 to TRBJ2-5; D is undetermined. Germline V gives CDR1 LGHDT, CDR2 YNNKEL (reference sequence). The CDR3 sequence is 12 residues long. V lost 0 bases to trimming and J lost 5 bases, with 4 bases between them. CDR3 sequence: CASSQDSETQYF. The DNA of the CDR3 is TGTGCCAGCAGCCAAGACTCCGAGACCCAGTACTTC.

This clonotype has a count of ten or more. V and J are TRBV9 and TRBJ2-5; 8 bases match TRBD2. Germline V CDR1 and CDR2: SGDLS, YYNGEE. The V segment lost 0 bases and the J segment 4 bases; nucleotides outside the gene matches: 11. The CDR3 spans 17 residues. The CDR3 here is CASSVGAAGVWRETQYF. CDR3 nucleotide sequence: TGTGCCAGCAGCGTAGGGGCAGCGGGAGTATGGAGAGAGACCCAGTACTTC. The whole variable domain, filled in from reference TRBV9 and TRBJ2-5, reads DSGVTQTPKHLITATGQRVTLRCSPRSGDLSVYWYQQSLDQGLQFLIQYYNGEERAKGNILERFSAQQFPDLHSELNLSSLELGDSALYFCASSVGAAGVWRETQYFGPGTRLLVL.

In this sample, this clonotype turned up many times. CDR3 sequence (DNA): TGTGCCAGCAGCCCCAGGGACAGGGGGGCCACTGAAGCTTTCTTT. Protein: CASSPRDRGATEAFF. The chain couples TRBV7-8 to TRBJ1-1, with 11 positions matching TRBD1. This CDR3 is built from 15 residues. V shed 5 bases, J shed 4 bases, and the junction held 6 bases outside the gene matches. Germline V gene data show CDR1 as SGHVS and CDR2 as FQNEAQ.

The sample holds a few counts of this clonotype. The V call is TRBV12-5, the J call TRBJ2-7, with TRBD1 matching over 7 bases. Losses at the gene ends were 6 bases for V and 5 bases for J; bases not matched to a gene: 10. There are 14 residues in the CDR3. Germline loops: CDR1 LGHNT, CDR2 FRNRAP. The CDR3, as DNA: TGTGCTAGTGGACACTGGACAGGAGGCGACGAGCAGTACTTC. It specifies CASGHWTGGDEQYF. Filled out from reference TRBV12-5 and TRBJ2-7, the complete variable domain reads DARVTQTPRHKVTEMGQEVTMRCQPILGHNTVFWYRQTMMQGLELLAYFRNRAPLDDSGMPKDRFSAEMPDATLATLKIQPSEPRDSAVYFCASGHWTGGDEQYFGPGTRLTVT.